One TCR beta chain is described in this entry. The antigen is unknown. The method was immunoSEQ multiplex PCR; TCRdb's version includes in-frame clones alone and lacks a portion of them. The table shows over 800,000 clones, with around 93% occurring only once. V gave up 1 base and J gave up 2 bases, with 22 bases separating them. Germline CDR1 is SGHDT and CDR2 is YYEEEE. The CDR3 covers 18 residues. The entry originates in a study of shared clonotypes between healthy human individuals. As for the study in general: CD4 naive and CD4 memory each took three plates per donor, while CD8 naive took two and CD8 memory one.

Study-level results: The study found about 5.1% of naive CD4 clonotypes shared across four donors. Shared clonotypes across all four donors exceeded non-shared ones in generation probability.

The naive CD8 fraction comprised CD45RO-negative cells positively selected for CCR7 and excluded terminally differentiated effector memory CD45RA+ cells. Sequenced sample: naive CD8+ T cells sorted from blood. The chain joins TRBV5-6 to TRBJ2-7; D possibly corresponds to TRBD1 (6 bases). The clonotype originates from a man younger than 40 in good health. The CDR3 nucleotides are TGTGCCAGCAGCTTGCTGAGAGGACAGACGCTAGGGGCCTACGAGCAGTACTTC. Its protein is CASSLLRGQTLGAYEQYF.